Below, 5 T cell receptor beta chains from the same sample are listed, as sequenced in a study of T-cell memory formation after mild COVID-19. TCRdb called the 5' RACE reads again in MiXCR, with one record for every CDR3 protein. The repertoire holds about 90,000 distinct CDR3 sequences, with more than 12% as singletons. The material sequenced was PBMCs or a T cell subset sorted from them (not recorded which). The receptors stem from a man younger than 30 who had mild COVID-19 (a few samples of this study predate the infection). Cell type and time point are not known.

The table lists this clonotype with many counts. The rearrangement joins TRBV27 to TRBJ2-7; D gene unclear. Germline lookup yields CDR1 MNHEY and CDR2 SMNVEV (reference sequence). V was shortened by 3 bases and J by 1 base, with 7 bases between the two germline ends. The CDR3 is made up of 13 amino acids. CDR3 sequence: CASSFGRSYEQYF. CDR3 DNA: TGTGCCAGCAGTTTTGGCAGATCCTACGAGCAGTACTTC.

This chain uses TRBV3-1 with TRBJ1-2, with D perhaps TRBD1 (5 bases). The germline V gene encodes CDR1 LGHDT and CDR2 YNNKEL (reference sequence). This CDR3 has 15 residues. V shed 0 bases and J shed 5 bases, with 13 bases lying between them. Written as DNA, the CDR3 is TGTGCCAGCAGCCAAGATCAGGGAACGATATATGGCTACACCTTC. Protein product: CASSQDQGTIYGYTF. The full variable domain, with the rest looked up from reference TRBV3-1 and TRBJ1-2, is DTAVSQTPKYLVTQMGNDKSIKCEQNLGHDTMYWYKQDSKKFLKIMFSYNNKELIINETVPNRFSPKSPDKAHLNLHINSLELGDSAVYFCASSQDQGTIYGYTFGSGTRLTVV.

The V and J genes are TRBV7-3 and TRBJ2-1; D gene ambiguous. V lost 3 bases to trimming and J lost 8 bases, with 11 bases between them. Germline CDR1 SGHTA, CDR2 FQGTGA. The CDR3 is made up of 13 amino acids. The CDR3 region has the DNA TGTGCCAGCAGCTTTAGCCAGTCCGATGAGCAGTTCTTC. It codes for CASSFSQSDEQFF.

This clonotype was recorded a few times. An end of the junction does not agree with germline; a read error may underlie this. The chain employs TRBV27 and TRBJ1-6; the D gene is possibly TRBD1 (6 bases). CDR3 length: 16 amino acids. The germline gives CDR1 MNHEY, CDR2 SMNVEV (reference sequence). CDR3 residues: CASGLREGEYNSPLHF. In DNA form, the CDR3 reads TGTGCCAGCGGTTTGCGGGAGGGGGAATATAATTCACCCCTCCACTTT.

This clonotype was found a few times. The rearrangement joins TRBV6-5 to TRBJ1-2, with a tentative D call TRBD1 (5 bases). There are 16 residues in the CDR3. Germline CDR1 is MNHEY and CDR2 is SVGAGI. V shed 3 bases and J shed 8 bases, with 22 bases lying between them. The CDR3 coding sequence is TGTGCCAGCAGTTATGGCTTGGGACTTCCCGGCGGAGGCTACACCTTC. This gives the protein CASSYGLGLPGGGYTF.